A selection of T cell receptor beta chains follows, all from one sample in a study of T cells in Graves' hyperthyroidism and ophthalmopathy. MiXCR, run by TCRdb on the multiplex PCR reads, gives a single entry per CDR3 protein. The repertoire holds hundreds of thousands of distinct CDR3 sequences, 30% to 40% seen once, with around 29% in the top ten. The sample comprised blood. These receptors originate from a woman in her thirties or forties with Graves' hyperthyroidism. Both conserved end residues are part of each CDR3. D genes are given only for firm matches. Part of the rows lack a size; the others show once, few, many or a class for expanded clones.

j_call,v_call,clone_size,d_call,cdr3_nt,cdr3_aa
TRBJ1-6,TRBV2,NA,TRBD1,TGTGCCAGCAGTATCTACCCGGGACAGGGAAATAATTCACCCCTCCACTTT,CASSIYPGQGNNSPLHF
TRBJ2-7,TRBV3-1,many,NA,TGTGCCAGCAGCCAAGAGATTCGGAGGGACGTCCTAGAGCAGTACTTC,CASSQEIRRDVLEQYF
TRBJ2-7,TRBV12-3/TRBV12-4,few,TRBD2,TGTGCCAGCAGTATAGCGGGATCCGTTACCTACGAGCAGTACTTC,CASSIAGSVTYEQYF
TRBJ1-5,TRBV20-1,many,TRBD1,TGCAGTGCTAGATGGGACAGGGGGCGCAATCAGCCCCAGCATTTT,CSARWDRGRNQPQHF
TRBJ2-7,TRBV6-2/TRBV6-3,NA,TRBD1,TGTGTCAGCAGGTTCGGGACAGGGTGGACCTACGAGCAGTACTTC,CVSRFGTGWTYEQYF
TRBJ2-5,TRBV14,many,NA,TGTGCCAGCAGCCAACTACAGGGAACTCAAGAGACCCAGTACTTC,CASSQLQGTQETQYF
TRBJ1-6,TRBV4-3,few,TRBD1,TGCGCCAGCAGCCGAACTAAGACAGGGAGCTCCTATAATTCACCCCTCCACTTT,CASSRTKTGSSYNSPLHF
TRBJ1-1,TRBV6-5,NA,NA,TGTGCCAGCAGGGGGAATGAGAACACTGAAGCTTTCTTT,CASRGNENTEAFF
TRBJ1-6,TRBV25-1,many,NA,TGTGCCAGCAGTGTAGGGTCCGGGAATTCACCCCTCCACTTT,CASSVGSGNSPLHF
TRBJ2-2,TRBV11-2,NA,NA,TGTGCCAGCAGCCCCCAGAGAGGCTGGACCGGGGAGCTGTTTTTT,CASSPQRGWTGELFF
TRBJ1-1,TRBV6-5,NA,NA,TGTGCCAGCAGCGCCGCAGGGTACAGCACTGAAGCTTTCTTT,CASSAAGYSTEAFF
TRBJ2-7,TRBV15,many,NA,TGTGCCACCAGCAGAGATCCCGGCAGTAACGAGCAGTACTTC,CATSRDPGSNEQYF
TRBJ1-3,TRBV7-9,NA,NA,TGTGCCAGCAGCTGGGACCGCGTGCTCGGAAACACCATATATTTT,CASSWDRVLGNTIYF
TRBJ1-2,TRBV9,few,NA,TGTGCCAGCAGCCCACATGGGGCCGATAACTATGGCTACACCTTC,CASSPHGADNYGYTF
TRBJ1-1,TRBV11-2,few,NA,TGTGCCAGCAGCTCCCATAGGGGGAGGGGCACTGAAGCTTTCTTT,CASSSHRGRGTEAFF
TRBJ1-2,TRBV29-1,many,NA,TGCAGCGTACTCCACACTTCGACGACAGAAGCTAACTATGGCTACACCTTC,CSVLHTSTTEANYGYTF
TRBJ1-5,TRBV20-1,few,NA,TGCAGTGCTATAACCGGGACGGAAAATCAGCCCCAGCATTTT,CSAITGTENQPQHF
TRBJ1-1,TRBV5-1,few,NA,TGCGCCAGCAGCCTAATCTACCCCATTCAGCACACTGAAGCTTTCTTT,CASSLIYPIQHTEAFF
TRBJ1-5,TRBV20-1,many,NA,TGCAGTGCTAGAGGGGGGGATCAGCCCCAGCATTTT,CSARGGDQPQHF
TRBJ2-5,TRBV12-3/TRBV12-4,NA,TRBD2,TGTGCCAGCAACGTAGCGGGAGGCGAAGGAGAGACCCAGTACTTC,CASNVAGGEGETQYF
TRBJ2-5,TRBV6-1,few,NA,TGTGCCAGCAGTGGAGCTGGGCAGCTACGGCGGGAGACCCAGTACTTC,CASSGAGQLRRETQYF
TRBJ1-2,TRBV25-1,many,NA,TGTGCCAGCACCGGAGACGTAGGACATGGCTACACCTTC,CASTGDVGHGYTF
TRBJ2-5,TRBV2,many,TRBD2,TGTGCCAGCAGTGAGCTGGGACTAGCGGGATTGAAAGCTGAAGGGACCCAGTACTTC,CASSELGLAGLKAEGTQYF
TRBJ2-7,TRBV29-1,many,NA,TGCAGCGCCAGCACCAACCTCTACGAGCAGTACTTC,CSASTNLYEQYF
TRBJ1-1,TRBV6-5,NA,NA,TGTGCCAGCAGTCACTCCGGAGGGGGCACTGAAGCTTTCTTT,CASSHSGGGTEAFF
TRBJ1-5,TRBV2,many,NA,TGTGCCAGCACTGACAGTTTCAATCAGCCCCAGCATTTT,CASTDSFNQPQHF
TRBJ2-7,TRBV9,NA,NA,TGTGCCAGCAGTCCTCCAGGGTATCCCTACGAGCAGTACTTC,CASSPPGYPYEQYF
TRBJ2-7,TRBV25-1,many,NA,TGTGCCAGCAGCAACGGAGATGGTGAGCAGTACTTC,CASSNGDGEQYF
TRBJ1-1,TRBV10-3,NA,TRBD1,TGTGCCATCAGTGATCCGCCCGGGACAGAGAACACTGAAGCTTTCTTT,CAISDPPGTENTEAFF
TRBJ2-7,TRBV28,few,NA,TGTGCCAGCAGTTATCATCTAGCGTACGAGCAGTACTTC,CASSYHLAYEQYF
TRBJ2-4,TRBV24-1,few,NA,TGTGCCACCAGTGCCACGACAGGGGCGGGAGACATTCAGTACTTC,CATSATTGAGDIQYF
TRBJ1-5,TRBV30,NA,NA,TGTGCCTGGGGCCTAAGCAATCAGCCCCAGCATTTT,CAWGLSNQPQHF
TRBJ1-4,TRBV6-6,NA,NA,TGTGCCAGCAGTGAAGTCAGGGTGGCAACTAATGAAAAACTGTTTTTT,CASSEVRVATNEKLFF
TRBJ1-5,TRBV7-2,NA,NA,TGTGCCAGCAGCTTAAACCAAGCTTACAATCAGCCCCAGCATTTT,CASSLNQAYNQPQHF
TRBJ1-2,TRBV7-3,few,NA,TGTGCCAGCAGTTCCCATTTCCCATCCGGACACCATTCTAACTATGGCTACACCTTC,CASSSHFPSGHHSNYGYTF
TRBJ2-7,TRBV5-4,NA,NA,TGTGCCAGCAGCTTGGCGACTCTATGGCAGTACTTC,CASSLATLWQYF
TRBJ2-5,TRBV29-1,once,TRBD1,TGCAGCGCTGAAGATCCGCGGGACAGGGTGATCGAGACCCAGTACTTC,CSAEDPRDRVIETQYF
TRBJ2-5,TRBV20-1,many,NA,TGCAGTGCTAGACCCAGAACGTACCAAGAGACCCAGTACTTC,CSARPRTYQETQYF
TRBJ2-7,TRBV29-1,once,NA,TGCAGCGGCCTGGACGGTAGCTCCTACGAGCAGTACTTC,CSGLDGSSYEQYF
TRBJ2-7,TRBV6-5,few,NA,TGTGCCAGCACTAAAACGGGTTCTCCCTACGAGCAGTACTTC,CASTKTGSPYEQYF
TRBJ2-1,TRBV7-8,few,NA,TGTGCCAGCAGCCTAAGATTGGATGAGCAGTTCTTC,CASSLRLDEQFF
TRBJ1-1,TRBV2,once,TRBD1,TGTGCCAGCAGGGGGACAGGGAGAATGAACACTGAAGCTTTCTTT,CASRGTGRMNTEAFF
TRBJ2-7,TRBV7-8,many,NA,TGTGCCAGCAGCCCCAGGACAGACAACTACGAGCAGTACTTC,CASSPRTDNYEQYF